This TCR beta chain is from a study of blood T cell repertoires in COVID-19. Across the study: Italy, Spain and the United States were the sources of the convalescent and acute COVID-19 samples.

This clone showed up just a few times. Profiled with immunoSEQ multiplex PCR; TCRdb holds only in-frame clones, not every one. The sample has 50,000 to 60,000 clones, roughly 86% seen once; the top ten hold 9%. From germline, CDR1 is MNHEY and CDR2 SVGEGT. The V gene lost 5 bases and the J gene lost 0 bases, with 11 bases spanning the gap. The CDR3 is 15 residues long. The rearrangement links TRBV6-2 or TRBV6-3 to TRBJ1-5, with unresolved D. This clonotype was sampled from a man of 80 years or more with active or convalescent COVID-19. The sequenced sample was peripheral blood. The CDR3 DNA follows: TGTGCCAGCAGTCTAGGAACGTATAGCAATCAGCCCCAGCATTTT. It codes for CASSLGTYSNQPQHF.